This is a list of T cell receptor beta chains from one sample in a study of regulatory T cells in long-lasting Graves disease. TCRdb fed the multiplex PCR reads into MiXCR, producing one record per CDR3 protein. The sample lists around 450,000 distinct CDR3 sequences; around 16% were seen once. These data were also reused for a study on T cells in Graves' hyperthyroidism and ophthalmopathy.

Sequencing was performed on peripheral blood mononuclear cells (PBMCs), taken at new diagnosis, from a patient treated with antithyroid drugs. Receptor source: a woman aged 40 to 50 with Graves disease. Both conserved end residues are part of each CDR3. The order of the fields is D gene, V gene, clone size, J gene, CDR3 protein, CDR3 DNA. The D gene is left open where the match is weak. Rows give clone size only sometimes, using once, few, many, or a class for an expanded clone.

D gene: NA
V gene: TRBV28
clone size: many
J gene: TRBJ1-5
CDR3 protein: CASSYLRDQPQHF
CDR3 DNA: TGTGCCAGCAGTTACTTACGGGATCAGCCCCAGCATTTT

D gene: NA
V gene: TRBV7-2
clone size: many
J gene: TRBJ1-1
CDR3 protein: CASSLGRQPTEAFF
CDR3 DNA: TGTGCCAGCAGCTTAGGTCGTCAGCCCACTGAAGCTTTCTTT

D gene: NA
V gene: TRBV28
clone size: many
J gene: TRBJ1-1
CDR3 protein: CASEQGGRKDTEAFF
CDR3 DNA: TGTGCCAGCGAGCAGGGAGGGAGGAAGGACACTGAAGCTTTCTTT

D gene: NA
V gene: TRBV3-1
clone size: many
J gene: TRBJ2-5
CDR3 protein: CASSQGPGQETQYF
CDR3 DNA: TGTGCCAGCAGCCAAGGGCCGGGACAAGAGACCCAGTACTTC

D gene: NA
V gene: TRBV19
clone size: many
J gene: TRBJ2-2
CDR3 protein: CASTGVSNTGELFF
CDR3 DNA: TGTGCCAGTACCGGGGTTTCGAACACCGGGGAGCTGTTTTTT

D gene: TRBD1
V gene: TRBV11-2
clone size: many
J gene: TRBJ2-7
CDR3 protein: CASSLEDRGLIEQYF
CDR3 DNA: TGTGCCAGCAGCTTAGAGGACAGGGGGCTCATCGAGCAGTACTTC

D gene: NA
V gene: TRBV19
clone size: many
J gene: TRBJ1-1
CDR3 protein: CASSIDSSGTPEAFF
CDR3 DNA: TGTGCCAGTAGTATAGATTCGTCTGGGACTCCAGAAGCTTTCTTT

D gene: TRBD1
V gene: TRBV2
clone size: many
J gene: TRBJ2-2
CDR3 protein: CASNPTGAGGELFF
CDR3 DNA: TGTGCCAGCAACCCGACAGGGGCGGGCGGGGAGCTGTTTTTT

D gene: TRBD1
V gene: TRBV6-2/TRBV6-3
clone size: many
J gene: TRBJ2-7
CDR3 protein: CASSSRGLAYEQYF
CDR3 DNA: TGTGCCAGCAGTTCCAGGGGGCTCGCCTACGAGCAGTACTTC

D gene: NA
V gene: TRBV7-2
clone size: many
J gene: TRBJ2-3
CDR3 protein: CASSLGTSPDTQYF
CDR3 DNA: TGTGCCAGCAGCTTAGGTACTAGCCCAGATACGCAGTATTTT

D gene: NA
V gene: TRBV5-1
clone size: many
J gene: TRBJ1-2
CDR3 protein: CASRPGAGGRNYGYTF
CDR3 DNA: TGCGCCAGCAGACCAGGGGCAGGAGGCCGCAACTATGGCTACACCTTC

D gene: NA
V gene: TRBV27
clone size: many
J gene: TRBJ1-6
CDR3 protein: CASSFRAPYNSPLHF
CDR3 DNA: TGTGCCAGCAGTTTCAGGGCCCCTTATAATTCACCCCTCCACTTT

D gene: TRBD1
V gene: TRBV19
clone size: many
J gene: TRBJ1-4
CDR3 protein: CASSLGQATNEKLFF
CDR3 DNA: TGTGCCAGTAGTCTCGGACAGGCAACTAATGAAAAACTGTTTTTT

D gene: NA
V gene: TRBV20-1
clone size: many
J gene: TRBJ2-3
CDR3 protein: CSASGSTDTQYF
CDR3 DNA: TGCAGTGCTAGCGGGAGCACAGATACGCAGTATTTT

D gene: TRBD2
V gene: TRBV20-1
clone size: many
J gene: TRBJ2-3
CDR3 protein: CSASGGSSGMEDTQYF
CDR3 DNA: TGCAGTGCATCAGGAGGGTCTAGCGGGATGGAAGATACGCAGTATTTT

D gene: TRBD2
V gene: TRBV7-3
clone size: many
J gene: TRBJ2-3
CDR3 protein: CASSLGPGGSTDTQYF
CDR3 DNA: TGTGCCAGCAGTCTGGGTCCGGGAGGGAGCACAGATACGCAGTATTTT

D gene: NA
V gene: TRBV28
clone size: many
J gene: TRBJ1-6
CDR3 protein: CASSPQQGRHSPLHF
CDR3 DNA: TGTGCCAGCAGTCCTCAGCAGGGGAGGCATTCACCCCTCCACTTT

D gene: NA
V gene: TRBV10-3
clone size: many
J gene: TRBJ2-7
CDR3 protein: CAITDDSYEQYF
CDR3 DNA: TGTGCCATCACCGATGACTCCTACGAGCAGTACTTC

D gene: TRBD2
V gene: TRBV6-1
clone size: few
J gene: TRBJ2-1
CDR3 protein: CASSFGLAGQQFF
CDR3 DNA: TGTGCCAGCAGCTTCGGCCTAGCGGGGCAGCAGTTCTTC

D gene: TRBD2
V gene: TRBV11-3
clone size: NA
J gene: TRBJ2-5
CDR3 protein: CASSPGRAGYQETQYF
CDR3 DNA: TGTGCCAGCAGCCCAGGGAGGGCGGGGTACCAAGAGACCCAGTACTTC

D gene: TRBD1
V gene: TRBV29-1
clone size: many
J gene: TRBJ1-3
CDR3 protein: CSVRGPGNTIYF
CDR3 DNA: TGCAGCGTGAGGGGGCCTGGAAACACCATATATTTT

D gene: NA
V gene: TRBV10-3
clone size: many
J gene: TRBJ2-1
CDR3 protein: CAISVKGEQFF
CDR3 DNA: TGTGCCATCAGTGTTAAAGGGGAGCAGTTCTTC

D gene: TRBD1
V gene: TRBV15
clone size: many
J gene: TRBJ2-5
CDR3 protein: CATSTSRTGAQETQYF
CDR3 DNA: TGTGCCACCAGCACCTCCCGGACAGGGGCCCAAGAGACCCAGTACTTC

D gene: NA
V gene: TRBV9
clone size: many
J gene: TRBJ1-1
CDR3 protein: CASSVEPRGNTEAFF
CDR3 DNA: TGTGCCAGCAGCGTAGAACCACGGGGGAACACTGAAGCTTTCTTT

D gene: TRBD1
V gene: TRBV2
clone size: many
J gene: TRBJ2-5
CDR3 protein: CASSATGFSGETQYF
CDR3 DNA: TGTGCCAGCAGCGCGACAGGGTTCTCTGGGGAGACCCAGTACTTC

D gene: TRBD1
V gene: TRBV2
clone size: many
J gene: TRBJ1-1
CDR3 protein: CASSKDRGSPFF
CDR3 DNA: TGTGCCAGCAGTAAGGACAGGGGGTCCCCCTTCTTT

D gene: TRBD2
V gene: TRBV5-1
clone size: many
J gene: TRBJ2-3
CDR3 protein: CASSVLAGGPRDTQYF
CDR3 DNA: TGCGCCAGCAGCGTACTAGCGGGAGGGCCGAGAGATACGCAGTATTTT

D gene: NA
V gene: TRBV7-8
clone size: many
J gene: TRBJ2-3
CDR3 protein: CASSPLLAGSTDTQYF
CDR3 DNA: TGTGCCAGCAGCCCACTGCTGGCGGGGTCCACAGATACGCAGTATTTT

D gene: NA
V gene: TRBV2
clone size: many
J gene: TRBJ1-5
CDR3 protein: CASSERTRWGQPQHF
CDR3 DNA: TGTGCCAGCAGTGAACGGACCCGATGGGGGCAGCCCCAGCATTTT

D gene: NA
V gene: TRBV6-1
clone size: NA
J gene: TRBJ1-5
CDR3 protein: CATIPGGRGNQPQHF
CDR3 DNA: TGTGCCACGATCCCGGGGGGGAGGGGCAATCAGCCCCAGCATTTT

D gene: TRBD1
V gene: TRBV2
clone size: many
J gene: TRBJ1-2
CDR3 protein: CASSEAGQGHIAYGYTF
CDR3 DNA: TGTGCCAGCAGTGAAGCGGGACAGGGGCATATAGCCTATGGCTACACCTTC

D gene: NA
V gene: TRBV14
clone size: NA
J gene: TRBJ1-2
CDR3 protein: CASSQDSGSYYGYTF
CDR3 DNA: TGTGCCAGCAGCCAAGATTCAGGCTCATACTATGGCTACACCTTC

D gene: TRBD2
V gene: TRBV27
clone size: NA
J gene: TRBJ2-3
CDR3 protein: CASSHGLAASTDTQYF
CDR3 DNA: TGTGCCAGCAGTCACGGACTAGCGGCTAGCACAGATACGCAGTATTTT

D gene: NA
V gene: TRBV12-3/TRBV12-4
clone size: many
J gene: TRBJ2-1
CDR3 protein: CASSLPGGSYNEQFF
CDR3 DNA: TGTGCCAGCAGCCTACCCGGCGGTTCCTACAATGAGCAGTTCTTC

D gene: NA
V gene: TRBV28
clone size: many
J gene: TRBJ1-4
CDR3 protein: CASSFLKTGLNEKLFF
CDR3 DNA: TGTGCCAGCAGTTTTCTCAAGACGGGCCTTAATGAAAAACTGTTTTTT